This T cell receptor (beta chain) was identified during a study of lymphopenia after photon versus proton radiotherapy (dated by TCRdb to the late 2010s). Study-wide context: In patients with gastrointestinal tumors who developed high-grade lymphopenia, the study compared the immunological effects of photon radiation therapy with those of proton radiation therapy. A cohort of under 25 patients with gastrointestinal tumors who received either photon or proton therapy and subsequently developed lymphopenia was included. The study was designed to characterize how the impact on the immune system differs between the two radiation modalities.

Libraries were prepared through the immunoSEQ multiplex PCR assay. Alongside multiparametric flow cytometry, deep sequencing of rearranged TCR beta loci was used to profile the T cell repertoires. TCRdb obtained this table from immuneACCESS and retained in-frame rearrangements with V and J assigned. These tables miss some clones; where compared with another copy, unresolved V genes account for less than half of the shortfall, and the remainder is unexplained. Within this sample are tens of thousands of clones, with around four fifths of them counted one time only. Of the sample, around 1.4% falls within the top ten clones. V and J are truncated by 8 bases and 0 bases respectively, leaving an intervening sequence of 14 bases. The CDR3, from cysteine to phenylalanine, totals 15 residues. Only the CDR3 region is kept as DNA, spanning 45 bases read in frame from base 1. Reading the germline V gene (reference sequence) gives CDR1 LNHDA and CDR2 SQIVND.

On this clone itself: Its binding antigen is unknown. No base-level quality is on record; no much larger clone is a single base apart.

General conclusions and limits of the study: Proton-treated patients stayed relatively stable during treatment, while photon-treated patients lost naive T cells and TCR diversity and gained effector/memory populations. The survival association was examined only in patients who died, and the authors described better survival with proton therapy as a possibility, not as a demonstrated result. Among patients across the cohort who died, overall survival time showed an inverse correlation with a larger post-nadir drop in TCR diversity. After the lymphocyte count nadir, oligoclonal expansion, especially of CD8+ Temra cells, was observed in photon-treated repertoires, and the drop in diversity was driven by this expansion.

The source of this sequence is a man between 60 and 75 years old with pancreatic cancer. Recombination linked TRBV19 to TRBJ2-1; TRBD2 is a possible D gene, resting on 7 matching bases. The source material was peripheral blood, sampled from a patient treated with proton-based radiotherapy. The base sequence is TGTGCCAGTGCGGGGGCGTGGGGCTCCTACAATGAGCAGTTCTTC. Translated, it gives CASAGAWGSYNEQFF.